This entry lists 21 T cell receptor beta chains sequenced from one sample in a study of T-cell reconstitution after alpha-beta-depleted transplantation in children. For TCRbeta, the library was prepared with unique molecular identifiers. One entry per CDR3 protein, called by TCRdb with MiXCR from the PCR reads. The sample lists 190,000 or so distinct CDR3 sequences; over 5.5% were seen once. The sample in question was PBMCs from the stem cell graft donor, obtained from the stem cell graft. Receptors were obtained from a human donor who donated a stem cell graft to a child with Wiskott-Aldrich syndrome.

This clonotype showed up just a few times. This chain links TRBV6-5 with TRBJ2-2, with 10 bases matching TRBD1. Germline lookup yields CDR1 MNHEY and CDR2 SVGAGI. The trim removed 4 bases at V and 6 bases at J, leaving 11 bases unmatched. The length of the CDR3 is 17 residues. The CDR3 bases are TGTGCCAGCAGTTGGATAACGACAGGGGGCACACCCGGGGAGCTGTTTTTT. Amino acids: CASSWITTGGTPGELFF.

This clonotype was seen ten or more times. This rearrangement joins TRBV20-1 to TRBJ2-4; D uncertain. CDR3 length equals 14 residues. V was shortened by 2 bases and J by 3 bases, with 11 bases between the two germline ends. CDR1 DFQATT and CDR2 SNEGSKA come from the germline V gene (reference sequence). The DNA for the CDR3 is TGCAGTGCTAGAAGGGTTAAGGGCAAAAACATTCAGTACTTC. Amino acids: CSARRVKGKNIQYF.

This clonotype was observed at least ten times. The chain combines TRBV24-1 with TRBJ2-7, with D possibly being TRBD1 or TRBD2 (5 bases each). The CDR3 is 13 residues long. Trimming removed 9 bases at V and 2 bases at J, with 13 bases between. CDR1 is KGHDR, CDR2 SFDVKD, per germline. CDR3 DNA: TGTGCCACCTCCCAGGGAGCGACCTACGAGCAGTACTTC. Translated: CATSQGATYEQYF.

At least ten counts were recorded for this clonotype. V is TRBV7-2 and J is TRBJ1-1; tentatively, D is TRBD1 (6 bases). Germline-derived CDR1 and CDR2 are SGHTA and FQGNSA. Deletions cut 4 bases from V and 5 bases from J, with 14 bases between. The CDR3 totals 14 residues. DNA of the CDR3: TGTGCCAGCAGCTCGACGGGGGGGCGAACTGAAGCTTTCTTT. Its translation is CASSSTGGRTEAFF.

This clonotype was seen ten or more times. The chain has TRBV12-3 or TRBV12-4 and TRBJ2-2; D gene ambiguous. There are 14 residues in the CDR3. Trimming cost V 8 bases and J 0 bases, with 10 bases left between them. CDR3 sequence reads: CASLERSNTGELFF. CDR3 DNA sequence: TGTGCCAGCCTTGAAAGATCGAACACCGGGGAGCTGTTTTTT.

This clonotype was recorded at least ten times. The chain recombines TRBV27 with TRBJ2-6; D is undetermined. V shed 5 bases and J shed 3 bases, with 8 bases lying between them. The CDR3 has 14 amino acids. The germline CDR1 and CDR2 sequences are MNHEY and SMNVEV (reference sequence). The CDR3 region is CASSRVRGANVLTF. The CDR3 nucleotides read TGTGCCAGCAGTAGGGTCCGTGGGGCCAACGTCCTGACTTTC. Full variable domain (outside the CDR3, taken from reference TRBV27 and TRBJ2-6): EAQVTQNPRYLITVTGKKLTVTCSQNMNHEYMSWYRQDPGLGLRQIYYSMNVEVTDKGDVPEGYKVSRKEKRNFPLILESPSPNQTSLYFCASSRVRGANVLTFGAGSRLTVL.

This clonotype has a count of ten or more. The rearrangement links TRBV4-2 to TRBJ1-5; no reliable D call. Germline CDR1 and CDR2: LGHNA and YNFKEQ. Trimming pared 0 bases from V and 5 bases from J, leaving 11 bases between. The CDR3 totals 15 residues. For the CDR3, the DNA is TGTGCCAGCAGCCAAGATTACCGGGAACATCAGCCCCAGCATTTT. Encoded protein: CASSQDYREHQPQHF.

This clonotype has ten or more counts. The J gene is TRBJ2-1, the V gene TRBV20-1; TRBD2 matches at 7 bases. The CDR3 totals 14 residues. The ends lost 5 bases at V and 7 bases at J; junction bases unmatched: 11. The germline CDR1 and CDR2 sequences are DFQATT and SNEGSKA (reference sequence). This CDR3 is CSAERDGPLNEQFF. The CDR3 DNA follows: TGCAGTGCTGAGCGGGACGGACCTTTGAATGAGCAGTTCTTC.

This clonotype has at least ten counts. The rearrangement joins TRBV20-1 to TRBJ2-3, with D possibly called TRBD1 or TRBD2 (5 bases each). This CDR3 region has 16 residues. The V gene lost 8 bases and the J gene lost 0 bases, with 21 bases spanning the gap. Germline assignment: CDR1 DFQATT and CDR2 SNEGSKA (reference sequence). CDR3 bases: TGCAGTTCCCCGGGACCGAAGTCGGTTAGCACAGATACGCAGTATTTT. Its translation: CSSPGPKSVSTDTQYF.

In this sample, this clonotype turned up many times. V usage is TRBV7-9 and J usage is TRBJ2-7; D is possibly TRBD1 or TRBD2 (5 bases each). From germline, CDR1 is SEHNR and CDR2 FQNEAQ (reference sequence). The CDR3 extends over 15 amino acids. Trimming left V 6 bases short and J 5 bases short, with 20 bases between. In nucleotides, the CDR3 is TGTGCCAGCAGTTCTAGGGGCGGGCAAATTCACGAGCAGTACTTC. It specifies CASSSRGGQIHEQYF.

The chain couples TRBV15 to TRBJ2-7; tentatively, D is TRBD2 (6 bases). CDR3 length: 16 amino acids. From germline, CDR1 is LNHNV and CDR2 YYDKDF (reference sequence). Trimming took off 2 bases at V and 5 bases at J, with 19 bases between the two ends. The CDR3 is CATSRSAGRGIDEQYF. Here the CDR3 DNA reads TGTGCCACCAGCAGATCCGCCGGACGGGGGATCGACGAGCAGTACTTC.

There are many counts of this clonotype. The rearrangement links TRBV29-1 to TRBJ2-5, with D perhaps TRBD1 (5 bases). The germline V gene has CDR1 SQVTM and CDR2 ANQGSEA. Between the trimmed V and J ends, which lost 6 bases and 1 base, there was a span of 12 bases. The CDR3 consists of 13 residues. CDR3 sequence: CSVETDFQETQYF. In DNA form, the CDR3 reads TGCAGCGTCGAGACAGATTTCCAAGAGACCCAGTACTTC.

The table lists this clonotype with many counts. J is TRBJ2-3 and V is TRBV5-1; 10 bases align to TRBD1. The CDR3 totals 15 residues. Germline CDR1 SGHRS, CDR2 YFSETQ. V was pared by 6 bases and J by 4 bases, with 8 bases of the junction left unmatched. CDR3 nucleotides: TGCGCCAGCACGACCGGGACAGGGGCTCCAGATACGCAGTATTTT. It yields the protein CASTTGTGAPDTQYF.

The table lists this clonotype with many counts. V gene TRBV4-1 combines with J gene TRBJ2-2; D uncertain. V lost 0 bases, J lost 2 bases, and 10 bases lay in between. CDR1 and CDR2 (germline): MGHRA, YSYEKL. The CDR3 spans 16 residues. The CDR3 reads CASSQDAGRNTGELFF. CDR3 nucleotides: TGCGCCAGCAGCCAAGATGCAGGAAGAAACACCGGGGAGCTGTTTTTT.

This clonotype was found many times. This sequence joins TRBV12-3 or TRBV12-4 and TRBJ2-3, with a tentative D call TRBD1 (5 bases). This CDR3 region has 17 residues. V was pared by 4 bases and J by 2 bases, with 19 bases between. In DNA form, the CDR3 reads TGTGCCAGCAGTTCAATTATAAGGACACCCCACACAGATACGCAGTATTTT. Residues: CASSSIIRTPHTDTQYF.

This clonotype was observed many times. The CDR3 sequence: CSARDRADKEKGELFF. The CDR3 DNA reads TGCAGTGCTAGAGATAGAGCCGACAAGGAGAAGGGGGAGCTGTTTTTT. The chain carries TRBV20-1 and TRBJ2-2; D gene uncertain. The CDR3 loop spans 16 amino acids. V was pared by 0 bases and J by 8 bases, with 19 bases between. Germline V gives CDR1 DFQATT, CDR2 SNEGSKA (reference sequence).

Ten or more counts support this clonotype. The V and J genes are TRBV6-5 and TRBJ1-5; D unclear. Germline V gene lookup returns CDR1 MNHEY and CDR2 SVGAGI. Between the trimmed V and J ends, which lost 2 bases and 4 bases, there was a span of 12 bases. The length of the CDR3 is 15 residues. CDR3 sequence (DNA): TGTGCCAGCAGTTACGAAACAGCCATGAATCAGCCCCAGCATTTT. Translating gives CASSYETAMNQPQHF.

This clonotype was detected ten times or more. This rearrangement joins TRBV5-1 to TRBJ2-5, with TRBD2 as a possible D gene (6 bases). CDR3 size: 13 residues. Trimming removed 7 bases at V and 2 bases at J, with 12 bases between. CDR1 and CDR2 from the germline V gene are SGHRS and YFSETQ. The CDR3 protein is CASAGLVQETQYF. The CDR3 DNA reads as TGCGCCAGCGCGGGGCTGGTACAAGAGACCCAGTACTTC.

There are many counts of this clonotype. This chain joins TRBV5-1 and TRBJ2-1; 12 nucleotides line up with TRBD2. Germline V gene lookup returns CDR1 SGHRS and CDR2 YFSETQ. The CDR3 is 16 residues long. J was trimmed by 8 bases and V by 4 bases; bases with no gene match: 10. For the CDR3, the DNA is TGCGCCAGCAGCGGGACCCGACTAGCGGGAGTTGATGAGCAGTTCTTC. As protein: CASSGTRLAGVDEQFF.

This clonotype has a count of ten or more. DNA of the CDR3: TGTGCCAGCAGCTTAAATAGCGGGGATGAGGGCTGGGAGCAGTTCTTC. Amino acids: CASSLNSGDEGWEQFF. The chain carries TRBV7-2 and TRBJ2-1; 8 bases line up with TRBD2. V trimming: 2 bases; J trimming: 10 bases; junction bases outside the gene matches: 13. Germline-derived CDR1 and CDR2 are SGHTA and FQGNSA. The CDR3 is 16 residues long.

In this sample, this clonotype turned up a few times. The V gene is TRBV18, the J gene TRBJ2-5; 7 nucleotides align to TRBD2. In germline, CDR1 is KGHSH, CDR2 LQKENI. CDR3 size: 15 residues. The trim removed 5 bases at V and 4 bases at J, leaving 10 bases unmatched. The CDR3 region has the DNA TGTGCCAGCTCATCGAGACGGGGGGACGGAGAGACCCAGTACTTC. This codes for CASSSRRGDGETQYF.